A single sample is the source of the 3 T cell receptor beta chains below, sequenced in a study of cytomegalovirus exposure and HLA in healthy donors. Vbeta (60) and Jbeta (13) primers were used in the PCR. Libraries were prepared by immunoSEQ multiplex PCR; TCRdb keeps only in-frame clonotypes and omits some of them. The sample includes about 170,000 clones, roughly 76% of them seen just once. Source material: PBMCs. Every receptor here comes from a male donor in good health and CMV-seronegative.

The chain links TRBV9 to TRBJ1-5, with TRBD1 matching 7 bases. The CDR3 runs 14 residues. Losses at the gene ends were 0 bases for V and 6 bases for J; bases not matched to a gene: 3. Germline-derived CDR1 and CDR2 are SGDLS and YYNGEE. In nucleotides, the CDR3 is TGTGCCAGCAGCGTAGAAGGGGGCAGTCAGCCCCAGCATTTT. It encodes CASSVEGGSQPQHF.

CDR3 bases: TGTGCCAGCAGCAAAGGAGGGCACAGGGGGGGTTTGGGGAACACTGAAGCTTTCTTT. This sequence encodes CASSKGGHRGGLGNTEAFF. V gene TRBV21-1 combines with J gene TRBJ1-1; the table's D call, TRBD1, was not checked against the DNA. TRBV21-1 is reported as a pseudogene. This CDR3 has 19 residues.

This chain connects TRBV5-1 to TRBJ1-1; a weak D match, TRBD1 (6 bases). This CDR3 region has 15 residues. Looked up from germline, CDR1 is SGHRS and CDR2 is YFSETQ. The V and J ends lost 0 bases and 3 bases respectively, with 12 bases between them. This chain's CDR3 is CASSLAQGLYTEAFF. The CDR3 DNA reads TGCGCCAGCAGCTTGGCGCAGGGGTTGTACACTGAAGCTTTCTTT.